This T cell receptor beta chain is drawn from a study of cytomegalovirus exposure and HLA in healthy donors. Background on the study: When 398 donors were genotyped, approximately 80% of them were found to fall in the Caucasian-associated ancestry cluster.

The CDR3 sequence is 11 residues long. Per germline, CDR1 SGHRS and CDR2 YFSETQ. V was shortened by 2 bases and J by 6 bases, with 6 bases between the two germline ends. Study-wide points: Later examination showed HLA-associated TCR beta chains had greater clonal expansion than equally common others. Productive status was seen about 87% or about 30% of the time for most TCR beta V segments in an earlier analysis. Cytomegalovirus status was reportedly diagnosed by the classifier with high specificity and sensitivity.

Turning to this clone: Its specificity is unknown.

60 Vbeta and 13 Jbeta primers were used in PCR. Sequencing used immunoSEQ multiplex PCR; TCRdb keeps in-frame clones, though not all of them. The sample has 150,000 to 250,000 clones. The chain employs TRBV5-1 and TRBJ2-7; D remains ambiguous. Sequenced input: PBMCs. The receptor was isolated from a boy under 18 in good health and CMV-seronegative. DNA of the CDR3: TGCGCCAGCAGCTTTGGGCCCGAGCAGTACTTC. Protein: CASSFGPEQYF.